This T cell receptor (beta chain) was sequenced for a study of blood T cell repertoires in COVID-19. Per the original data handling: Amplification of reference gene primers was used by the study to estimate nucleated cell counts. Sequencing was performed with immunoSEQ multiplex PCR; in TCRdb, only in-frame clones are kept and a portion is missing. The D gene and trimming were derived from the DNA, and the V and J assignments and clone size from that table. The sample lists about 120,000 clones, roughly 84% seen once, with roughly 3.5% in the top ten. This clone appeared once. The CDR3 runs 15 residues. Germline CDR1 and CDR2: SEHNR and FQNEAQ (reference sequence). V trimming: 5 bases; J trimming: 2 bases; junction bases outside the gene matches: 7.

The sample was peripheral blood. The rearrangement links TRBV7-9 to TRBJ1-2; 8 positions agree with TRBD1. The clonotype was recovered from a man in his forties or fifties with acute or convalescent COVID-19. CDR3 coding DNA: TGTGCCAGCAGCCACACGACAGGGGACAACTATGGCTACACCTTC. It encodes CASSHTTGDNYGYTF.